These 27 T cell receptor beta chains came from one sample sequenced in a study of OX40 agonist ivuxolimab in advanced cancers. Measured with immunoSEQ multiplex PCR; TCRdb has only the in-frame clones, and not every one. Here the sample spans 55,000 to 80,000 clones, about 86% being singletons. This sample comprised CD4+ or CD8+ T cells sorted from blood, obtained in a trial of the OX40 agonist ivuxolimab. The receptors come from an adult with an advanced solid tumor such as melanoma, head and neck, liver or kidney cancer.

The DNA for the CDR3 is TGTGCCACCAGCAGAGATCCTACCGGCACCATATATTTT. It codes for CATSRDPTGTIYF. The V gene is TRBV15, the J gene TRBJ1-3, with D uncertain. The CDR3 is 13 amino acids. Trimming cost V 0 bases and J 9 bases, with 9 bases left between them. Germline V gene data show CDR1 as LNHNV and CDR2 as YYDKDF (reference sequence).

The chain couples TRBV30 to TRBJ2-3; TRBD1 agrees at 9 bases. The germline V gene has CDR1 GTSNPN and CDR2 SVGIG (reference sequence). The CDR3 loop spans 13 amino acids. The CDR3 DNA follows: TGTGCTGCGAGGACAGGGGGCACAGATACGCAGTATTTT. It is translated as CAARTGGTDTQYF.

This chain links TRBV5-6 with TRBJ1-4; unclear D gene. The CDR3 extends over 13 amino acids. Trimming pared 5 bases from V and 7 bases from J, leaving 12 bases between. The germline V gene has CDR1 SGHDT and CDR2 YYEEEE. The CDR3 nucleotides are TGTGCCAGCAGTCCCGTGCACGGTGAAAAACTGTTTTTT. Its protein is CASSPVHGEKLFF.

The V call is TRBV7-2, the J call TRBJ2-7; TRBD1 matches at 8 bases. Trimming cost V 2 bases and J 3 bases; bases outside gene matches: 6. The CDR3 spans 15 residues. Germline assignment: CDR1 SGHTA and CDR2 FQGNSA. The CDR3 spells CASSLSPGTGYEQYF. The CDR3 region has the DNA TGTGCCAGCAGCTTAAGCCCTGGGACAGGCTACGAGCAGTACTTC.

The chain uses TRBV7-2 and TRBJ1-1; possible D gene TRBD1, 6 bases. CDR1 and CDR2 from the germline V gene are SGHTA and FQGNSA. This CDR3 is built from 14 residues. V lost 5 bases to trimming and J lost 4 bases, with 14 bases between them. CDR3 loop: CASSGRRGVTEAFF. The CDR3, as DNA: TGTGCCAGCAGCGGAAGGAGGGGGGTCACTGAAGCTTTCTTT.

This chain connects TRBV6-6 to TRBJ1-5; 7 positions agree with TRBD1. CDR3 length: 13 residues. J was trimmed by 9 bases and V by 6 bases; bases with no gene match: 8. The germline gives CDR1 MNHNY, CDR2 SVGAGI (reference sequence). DNA of the CDR3: TGTGCCAGCAGGGGGGACAGCTTCGGGCCCCAGCATTTT. Translated: CASRGDSFGPQHF.

This clone showed up just once. The chain combines TRBV9 with TRBJ2-1, with D hard to call. CDR3 length equals 15 residues. Germline V gene lookup returns CDR1 SGDLS and CDR2 YYNGEE. V was trimmed by 4 bases and J by 0 bases, leaving 11 bases between them. The CDR3 here is CASSPRLDSYNEQFF. DNA for the CDR3: TGTGCCAGCAGCCCGCGCCTGGACTCCTACAATGAGCAGTTCTTC.

The chain couples TRBV5-8 to TRBJ2-3, with D uncertain. Deletions cut 2 bases from V and 5 bases from J, with 6 bases between. The CDR3 runs to 12 residues. The V gene's germline CDR1 is SGHTS and CDR2 YDEGEE. CDR3 region: CASSFLGDTQYF. CDR3 DNA: TGTGCCAGCAGCTTTCTGGGAGATACGCAGTATTTT.

This clone was recorded only once. The V gene is TRBV7-9, the J gene TRBJ1-2; no clear D gene. CDR1 and CDR2 (germline): SEHNR, FQNEAQ (reference sequence). Deletions cut 0 bases from V and 2 bases from J, with 13 bases between. The CDR3 has 16 amino acids. CDR3 in DNA: TGTGCCAGCAGCTTAGCCCGGCAGGCCCTAAACTATGGCTACACCTTC. Residues: CASSLARQALNYGYTF.

The rearrangement links TRBV6-4 to TRBJ2-2, with D possibly TRBD1 on 6 matching bases. The V end was cut by 5 bases, the J end by 0 bases, with 16 bases between. Germline V lookup: CDR1 MRHNA, CDR2 SNTAGT. This CDR3 comprises 17 residues. DNA for the CDR3: TGTGCCAGCAGTCATGCAGGGGCCTCCGCGAACACCGGGGAGCTGTTTTTT. Its protein is CASSHAGASANTGELFF.

This clone was picked up one time. The rearrangement joins TRBV10-3 to TRBJ1-4; D unresolved. The CDR3 loop spans 13 amino acids. Germline CDR1 is ENHRY and CDR2 is SYGVKD. The V end was cut by 9 bases, the J end by 4 bases, with 12 bases between. This CDR3 reads CAMTSGLNEKLFF. The DNA for the CDR3 is TGTGCCATGACGTCGGGCCTTAATGAAAAACTGTTTTTT.

The chain employs TRBV4-2 and TRBJ2-3; TRBD1 or TRBD2 may be the D gene (6 bases each). The CDR3 is made up of 20 amino acids. Per germline, CDR1 LGHNA and CDR2 YNFKEQ. V gave up 3 bases and J gave up 2 bases, with 27 bases separating them. In nucleotides, the CDR3 is TGTGCCAGCAGCCAGGCAAGCTTACTTTGGGGGGACACCTACACAGATACGCAGTATTTT. Translation gives CASSQASLLWGDTYTDTQYF.

The gene calls are TRBV6-5 and TRBJ1-2; possibly TRBD1 for D (5 bases). CDR1 and CDR2 (germline): MNHEY, SVGAGI. This CDR3 is 12 amino acids long. The V end lost 4 bases, the J end lost 8 bases, and 11 bases lay between the germline ends. The CDR3 DNA is TGTGCCAGCAGTTCCCTGTCAGGGGGCTACACCTTC. Amino acid sequence: CASSSLSGGYTF.

This chain uses TRBV6-5 with TRBJ1-1; a possible D gene is TRBD1 (5 bases). Trimming pared 6 bases from V and 6 bases from J, leaving 11 bases between. The CDR3 covers 12 residues. From germline, CDR1 is MNHEY and CDR2 SVGAGI. This chain's CDR3 is CASRDPGPEAFF. The CDR3 DNA sequence: TGTGCCAGCAGAGATCCGGGACCTGAAGCTTTCTTT.

The V call is TRBV9, the J call TRBJ1-4; possible D gene TRBD1, 6 bases. Germline loops: CDR1 SGDLS, CDR2 YYNGEE. The CDR3 covers 14 residues. Trimming shortened V by 0 bases and J by 8 bases, and 11 bases separated the two germline ends. CDR3 DNA: TGTGCCAGCAGCGTAGGATGGGGGCGGGAAAAACTGTTTTTT. Translating gives CASSVGWGREKLFF.

The gene calls are TRBV6-5 and TRBJ2-7; TRBD1 or TRBD2 may be the D gene (5 bases each). CDR1 MNHEY and CDR2 SVGAGI come from the germline V gene. Trimming took 7 bases from V and 3 from J, leaving 16 bases between them. The CDR3 totals 14 residues. CDR3 in DNA: TGTGCCAGCACCACGGGGACGGATGGCTACGAGCAGTACTTC. This sequence encodes CASTTGTDGYEQYF.

This sequence joins TRBV18 and TRBJ2-2; no firm D call. This CDR3 comprises 16 residues. CDR1 KGHSH and CDR2 LQKENI come from the germline V gene. Trimming removed 1 base from V and 0 bases from J, with 9 bases in between. The CDR3 DNA sequence: TGTGCCAGCTCACCACTTACCATTTCGAACACCGGGGAGCTGTTTTTT. Its protein is CASSPLTISNTGELFF.

The CDR3 spells CASSLVPYNEQFF. The CDR3 DNA reads TGTGCCAGCAGCTTAGTCCCCTACAATGAGCAGTTCTTC. The chain employs TRBV11-3 and TRBJ2-1; D gene uncertain. With 1 base removed from V and 2 bases from J, the gap between germline ends came to 3 bases. This CDR3 is 13 amino acids long. Germline V gives CDR1 SGHNT, CDR2 YENEEA.

The chain joins TRBV7-3 to TRBJ1-5, with D unresolved. Trimming removed 10 bases from V and 1 base from J, with 14 bases in between. This CDR3 has 14 amino acids. Germline V gene lookup returns CDR1 SGHTA and CDR2 FQGTGA. The CDR3, as DNA: TGTGCCAACCGCTGGCAGGCCAGCAATCAGCCCCAGCATTTT. Its translation is CANRWQASNQPQHF.

V is TRBV7-3 and J is TRBJ1-4, with 10 bases matching TRBD1. The CDR3 is 16 residues long. CDR1 SGHTA and CDR2 FQGTGA come from the germline V gene. The ends lost 5 bases at V and 4 bases at J; junction bases unmatched: 7. The CDR3 sequence is CASSPPRTGGNEKLFF. The CDR3 coding sequence is TGTGCCAGCAGCCCCCCCAGGACAGGGGGTAATGAAAAACTGTTTTTT.

The table lists this clone with a count of one. The chain carries TRBV4-3 and TRBJ1-4; 8 nucleotides line up with TRBD1. The ends lost 3 bases at V and 8 bases at J; junction bases unmatched: 8. Germline CDR1 LGHNA, CDR2 YSLEER. CDR3 length equals 15 residues. CDR3 sequence reads: CASSQIGQGQEKLFF. The CDR3, as DNA: TGCGCCAGCAGCCAGATAGGACAGGGCCAGGAAAAACTGTTTTTT.

This clone was detected only a few times. DNA of the CDR3: TGCAGTGCTCAAACTAGCGGTACGCAGTATTTT. Amino acid sequence: CSAQTSGTQYF. The chain joins TRBV20-1 to TRBJ2-3; 8 nucleotides align to TRBD2. The CDR3 consists of 11 residues. Germline CDR1 DFQATT, CDR2 SNEGSKA (reference sequence). V trimming: 5 bases; J trimming: 8 bases; junction bases outside the gene matches: 3.

The genes are TRBV19 and TRBJ2-2, with D perhaps matching TRBD1 (6 bases). Germline V gene sequence: CDR1 LNHDA, CDR2 SQIVND (reference sequence). The V and J ends lost 4 bases and 7 bases respectively, with 19 bases between them. The CDR3 sequence is 16 residues long. The CDR3 bases are TGTGCCAGTAGTACAAGGGGCCTACAGGGCATCGGGGAGCTGTTTTTT. Encoded protein: CASSTRGLQGIGELFF.

The chain couples TRBV5-1 to TRBJ1-2; TRBD1 is a possible D gene (6 bases). V was pared by 2 bases and J by 5 bases, with 13 bases between. The CDR3 spans 14 residues. Germline CDR1 SGHRS, CDR2 YFSETQ. The CDR3 sequence is CASSLGQGFYGYTF. As DNA, the CDR3 is TGCGCCAGCAGCTTAGGTCAGGGGTTTTATGGCTACACCTTC.

The rearrangement joins TRBV7-8 to TRBJ1-3; D may be TRBD1 (6 bases). In germline, CDR1 is SGHVS, CDR2 FQNEAQ. CDR3 length: 14 amino acids. V lost 2 bases to trimming and J lost 2 bases, with 7 bases between them. The CDR3 DNA is TGTGCCAGCAGCTTACGGGGGCCTGGAAACACCATATATTTT. It yields the protein CASSLRGPGNTIYF.

The chain uses TRBV7-2 and TRBJ2-5; D is undetermined. Germline assignment: CDR1 SGHTA and CDR2 FQGNSA. V lost 3 bases, J lost 2 bases, and 10 bases lay in between. There are 14 residues in the CDR3. Here the CDR3 DNA reads TGTGCCAGCAGCTTGGACCTGAGGCAAGAGACCCAGTACTTC. It translates to CASSLDLRQETQYF. The full variable domain, with the rest looked up from reference TRBV7-2 and TRBJ2-5, is GAGVSQSPSNKVTEKGKDVELRCDPISGHTALYWYRQSLGQGLEFLIYFQGNSAPDKSGLPSDRFSAERTGGSVSTLTIQRTQQEDSAVYLCASSLDLRQETQYFGPGTRLLVL.

The chain recombines TRBV30 with TRBJ1-5; D is unclear. Between the trimmed V and J ends, which lost 1 base and 5 bases, there was a span of 9 bases. Germline CDR1 reads GTSNPN; CDR2 reads SVGIG (reference sequence). The CDR3 loop spans 13 amino acids. The CDR3 reads CAWSDSRDQPQHF. CDR3 DNA sequence: TGTGCCTGGAGTGATTCTAGGGATCAGCCCCAGCATTTT.